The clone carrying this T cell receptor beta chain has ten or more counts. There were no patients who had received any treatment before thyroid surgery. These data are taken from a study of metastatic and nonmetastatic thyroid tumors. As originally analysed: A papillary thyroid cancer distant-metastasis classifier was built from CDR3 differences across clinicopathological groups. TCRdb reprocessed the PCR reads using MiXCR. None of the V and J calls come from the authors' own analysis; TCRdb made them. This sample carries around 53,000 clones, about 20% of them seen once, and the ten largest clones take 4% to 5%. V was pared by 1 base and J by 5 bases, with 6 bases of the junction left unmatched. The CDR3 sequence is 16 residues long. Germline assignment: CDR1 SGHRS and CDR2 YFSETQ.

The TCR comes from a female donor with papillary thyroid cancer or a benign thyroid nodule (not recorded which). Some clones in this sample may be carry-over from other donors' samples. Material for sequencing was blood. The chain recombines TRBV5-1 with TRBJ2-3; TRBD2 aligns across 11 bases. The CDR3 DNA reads TGCGCCAGCAGCTTGAGGCTAGCGGGAGGTAAAGATACGCAGTATTTT. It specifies CASSLRLAGGKDTQYF.